The T cell receptor (beta chain) under discussion was sequenced for a study of cytomegalovirus exposure and HLA in healthy donors (TCRdb year 2017). Some background on the complete study: In an earlier analysis of roughly 500 of the donors, 250 to 350 Gb of sequence data and approximately 100 million unique TCR beta sequences from roughly 190 million T cells were reported. Approximately 330 gigabases of sequencing data and around 80 million unique TCR sequences made up an early release that covered roughly 670 HLA-typed donors. The genetic ancestry cluster associated with self-reported Caucasian donors included 65% to 90% of the 398 genotyped donors. The aim of the study was to test whether cataloging public T cell receptors could identify signatures of past pathogen exposure. The T cell repertoires of 666 subjects were profiled by immunosequencing and related to cytomegalovirus serostatus. A separate validation cohort of about 110 different subjects was used in addition to the approximately 670-subject first cohort. The study combined high-throughput TCR immunosequencing, statistical association of individual TCRs with disease status, and machine learning to predict cytomegalovirus infection status. A later analysis re-analyzed previously published TCR beta repertoires from 600 to 850 donors and added high-resolution HLA genotyping to study TCR occurrence patterns. Rather than drawing on any new phenotypic data, the later analysis identified candidate immune exposures from TCR beta sequences and the way those sequences occurred across donors. An earlier analysis of some 500 of the donors used high-throughput TCR beta sequencing to judge whether each TCR beta V gene segment behaved as functional or pseudogenic. Donor age, sex, ethnicity and CMV serostatus were collected together with the repertoire data. A later genetic analysis used genome-wide SNP genotypes for about 65% of the 666 donors, treating that subset as a discovery cohort. Every repertoire in the discovery cohort had been generated on one and the same sequencing platform. Class I and class II HLA loci were covered by the typing at four-digit resolution. Typing coverage varied by locus: roughly 620-640 donors for A, B, C, DRB1 and DQB1; approximately 520 for DQA1; about 590 for DPA1; around 450 for DPB1. A few DR-DQ haplotypes were treated as single units for association and clustering because of strong linkage in the cohort. Among a few hundred genotyped donors of the cohort, an average of around 240,000 unique TCR beta nucleotide sequences were sequenced per donor, roughly 20% of them non-productive.

In total, around 600 healthy bone marrow donors made up the cohort. At the time of sampling, every cohort member was nominally healthy, though immune exposures that went unrecorded were likely present. The donor tested CMV seronegative and was one of the 352 seronegative cohort members. A peripheral blood sample was provided by each donor, and peripheral blood mononuclear cells were used for TCR beta sequencing. Genomic DNA extraction from the blood cell samples was performed with the Qiagen DNeasy Blood Extraction Kit. Results and caveats for the whole study, not just this receptor: According to a later analysis, most CMV-associated TCR beta chains appeared to be HLA-restricted, and the HLA associations seemed to be driven largely by CMV exposure. In both the original and validation cohorts, the classifier was reported to diagnose cytomegalovirus status with high specificity and sensitivity. The authors suggested that the approach could potentially be generalized to other disease states and immunological phenotypes. Compared with equally common non-associated chains, HLA-associated TCR beta chains in a later analysis were more clonally expanded and had lower generation probabilities. The presence/absence analyses assumed that sequencing depth was roughly uniform across donors, and that assumption may not be true. Linkage disequilibrium might explain the correlated functional status among segregating V segments, but an unknown experimental factor could not be ruled out. Because counts were too low, 15 to 20 rarely observed V segments, including chromosome 9 orphons, were left out of the earlier analysis of 500 to 650 of the donors. Because HLA typing was missing for some donors at each locus, association tests included only the typed subset. Assigning TCR associations to individual alleles was difficult when HLA alleles, especially DR and DQ, strongly co-occurred. In a later analysis, TCR association rates were found to vary across HLA loci, with the most associated TCRs seen for DRB1 alleles and the fewest for HLA-C alleles. Some IMGT-functional V segments, including TRBV6-2 and TRBV6-3, could not be distinguished by the 87-base-pair reads and were therefore excluded. In a later genetic analysis, fewer N-insertions in productive TCRs were reported among donors in an Asian-associated ancestry cluster than the 666-donor mean. V-gene and J-gene trimming of TCR beta chains was associated with a missense DCLRE1C variant in a later genetic analysis, and the association was replicated in an independent cohort. In the study, some 160 TCR beta chains were listed as associated with cytomegalovirus. In an earlier analysis of some 500 of the donors, most TCR beta V segments appeared in productive rearrangements about 87% or about 30% of the time, broadly matching IMGT annotations. This cohort had only TCR beta chains sequenced, and the lack of alpha or paired-chain data limited which features could be detected. A further reported finding was that TCR beta sequences accurately predicted the HLA-A and HLA-B alleles for most subjects in the first cohort. A cluster of highly shared sequence variants was judged likely to represent a technical artifact of the sequencing pipeline. According to a later analysis, parvovirus B19, influenza, CMV and Epstein-Barr virus appeared linked to several top co-occurrence clusters. While some public TCRs were present in many individuals, most TCR sequences turned up only very rarely across donors. CMV serostatus was the only immune exposure information available for the cohort. At a false discovery rate of 0.05, a later analysis linked 16,951 TCR beta sequences to specific HLA alleles. Three of the identified cytomegalovirus-associated TCR beta chains were confirmed in vitro to be specific for cytomegalovirus antigens.

The CDR3 starts with the cysteine, ends with the phenylalanine, and has 13 residues. The CDR3 DNA has 39 bases and is translated from base 1. V drops 6 bases and J drops 8 bases, leaving 19 bases in between. CDR1 SQVTM and CDR2 ANQGSEA are derived from the germline V gene. Worth noting for this clone: What this receptor recognizes is not known. No base qualities exist here, and no much larger clone lies one base off it.

The library was built by means of the immunoSEQ multiplex PCR assay. The multiplex PCR relied on a mix of 60 forward primers for TCR Vbeta segments and 13 reverse primers for TCR Jbeta segments. The CDR3 region of rearranged TCR beta genes was amplified from genomic DNA with a multiplex PCR assay. The amplified TCR beta libraries were sequenced on the Illumina HiSeq System as 87-base-pair reads. The authors' analysis ran thus. A later analysis counted tens of millions of unique TCR beta chains across the 600 to 850 repertoires, and roughly 9.9 million of these chains were shared by at least two donors. Raw reads were error-corrected and collapsed into unique sequences by a nearest-neighbor algorithm in which closely related sequences were merged to remove PCR and sequencing errors. CDR3 sequences were aligned to IMGT reference sequences to assign V, D and J gene segments. Each retained sequence needed at least a six-nucleotide match to both a V gene segment and a J gene segment. A rearrangement counted as productive if the CDR3 had no stop codons and remained in frame with V and J, and every other rearrangement counted as non-productive. CDR3 was defined by IMGT convention, running from the second conserved V-encoded cysteine to the conserved J-encoded phenylalanine. The earlier analysis of 587 of the donors excluded any sequence lacking an unambiguous match to a single V gene segment. In an earlier analysis of a few hundred of the donors, a V segment was called functional when productive rearrangements were above 56.7%, and segregating when the standard deviation between donors exceeded 5%. A statistical classification framework was built for diagnosing cytomegalovirus status from the catalog of TCR beta chain sequences. A later analysis assigned V and J genes by comparing TCR nucleotide sequences with IMGT/GENE-DB human TR gene sequences. A later analysis assigned CDR3 sequences and most-parsimonious VDJ recombination scenarios with the TCRdist pipeline. A later analysis defined each TCR beta chain by its CDR3 amino acid sequence plus V-gene family, and excluded reads lacking a unique V-gene family. A later analysis removed several hundred highly shared, low-generation-probability nucleotide sequences to deal with suspected cross-contamination and a sequencing artifact. In a later analysis, a clonal expansion index was calculated for each public chain from normalized within-repertoire ranks of inferred template counts. A later analysis computed generation probabilities with a VDJ recombination model fitted to out-of-frame rearrangements, and checked the results against IGoR. In a later analysis, hypergeometric tests were used to score TCR-TCR, TCR-HLA and TCR-CMV co-occurrence, with a repertoire-size bias correction applied to TCR pairs. A later analysis estimated false discovery rates by permuting HLA or CMV assignments 20 times. A later analysis grouped co-occurring TCRs with DBSCAN, adding TCRdist sequence similarity when clustering within HLA-allele-positive subsets. Repertoires with fewer than 30,000 or more than 120,000 public chains, plus five repertoires with anomalous nucleotide sharing, were excluded from co-occurrence clustering. TCRdb limited this immuneACCESS table to in-frame rearrangements with V and J called. A share of clones is missing; checked studies link under half to unresolved V genes, and the rest is unexplained. That table supplies the V and J calls and clone size; D and trimming were determined from the DNA. For this sample the table gives around 180,000 clones, of which 70% to 85% were detected only once. Around 4.9% of the sample comes from the top ten.

The receptor was derived from a man aged 18 to 29 in good health and CMV-seronegative. The rearranged chain carries TRBV29-1 and TRBJ1-2; 5 matching bases give a weak D call of TRBD1. The specimen was PBMCs. The nucleotide sequence is given as TGCAGCGTCACAAGTTCCCAGGGCGAGGGCTACACCTTC. This codes for CSVTSSQGEGYTF.